This T cell receptor beta chain is drawn from a study of monozygotic twins with inflammatory bowel disease. General observations from the study: Telling different T cell subtypes apart from each other was not possible. Discordant twins had repertoire similarity that did not differ from that of concordant twins, possibly from limited power.

The CDR3 spans 15 residues. Per germline, CDR1 SGHKS and CDR2 YYEKEE (reference sequence). TCRdb re-called the 5' RACE reads and shows each CDR3 protein once, DNA omitted. The sample has some 89,000 distinct CDR3 sequences. Staff drew a roughly 2.5 ml blood sample from each donor. For this clonotype: Antigen: not known.

Sequences were obtained from blood. V gene TRBV5-5 combines with J gene TRBJ2-2. The source of this sequence is a human donor with ulcerative colitis or Crohn's disease, or a healthy co-twin of an affected twin (not recorded which). The CDR3 loop is CASSLGHSWTGELFF.